The 29 T cell receptor beta chains presented below share a single source sample, sequenced in a study of shared clonotypes between healthy human individuals. Here immunoSEQ multiplex PCR was the method, and the copy in TCRdb shows in-frame clones only, minus some. The sample includes 740,000 or so clones, around 78% of them seen just once. The sample consisted of memory CD4+ T cells sorted from blood. Subset here: CD45RA-negative fraction. The receptors come from a woman aged 25 to 39 in good health.

The chain couples TRBV5-4 to TRBJ2-5; D call uncertain. V gave up 2 bases and J gave up 4 bases, with 9 bases separating them. CDR3 length: 13 amino acids. From germline, CDR1 is SGHNT and CDR2 YYREEE (reference sequence). CDR3 nucleotides: TGTGCCAGCAGCTTCGAGTCAGGAGAGACCCAGTACTTC. It specifies CASSFESGETQYF.

V and J are TRBV18 and TRBJ2-7; 10 nucleotides agree with TRBD2. The CDR3 runs to 15 residues. Unmatched junction bases numbered 6, after V lost 3 bases and J lost 4 bases. Germline V gives CDR1 KGHSH, CDR2 LQKENI. Written as DNA, the CDR3 is TGTGCCAGCTCACCCTCTAGCGGGAGAGCTTACGAGCAGTACTTC. Translated, it gives CASSPSSGRAYEQYF. Filled out from reference TRBV18 and TRBJ2-7, the complete variable domain reads NAGVMQNPRHLVRRRGQEARLRCSPMKGHSHVYWYRQLPEEGLKFMVYLQKENIIDESGMPKERFSAEFPKEGPSILRIQQVVRGDSAAYFCASSPSSGRAYEQYFGPGTRLTVT.

The V call is TRBV28, the J call TRBJ2-7, with D maybe TRBD1 (5 bases). The V end was cut by 6 bases, the J end by 6 bases, with 9 bases between. The CDR3 is 11 residues long. Per germline, CDR1 MDHEN and CDR2 SYDVKM. The CDR3 region is CASSREREQYF. CDR3 in DNA: TGTGCCAGCAGCAGGGAACGCGAGCAGTACTTC.

This chain joins TRBV5-4 and TRBJ2-1; 10 bases align to TRBD2. The CDR3 loop spans 14 amino acids. Trimming removed 0 bases from V and 8 bases from J; junction bases left unmatched: 2. The V gene's germline CDR1 is SGHNT and CDR2 YYREEE (reference sequence). The DNA for the CDR3 is TGTGCCAGCAGCTTGGGACTAGCGGGTTATGAGCAGTTCTTC. Protein product: CASSLGLAGYEQFF. Variable domain in full (rest from reference TRBV5-4 and TRBJ2-1): ETGVTQSPTHLIKTRGQQVTLRCSSQSGHNTVSWYQQALGQGPQFIFQYYREEENGRGNFPPRFSGLQFPNYSSELNVNALELDDSALYLCASSLGLAGYEQFFGPGTRLTVL.

Details on this clone: A read error may produce the germline difference seen at one junction end. The chain combines TRBV25-1 with TRBJ2-5; D is undetermined. Germline V lookup: CDR1 MGHDK, CDR2 SYGVNS. The CDR3 length is 15 residues. As DNA, the CDR3 is TGTGCCAGCACTGAATCTAGAAACTTCCAAGAGACCCAGTACTTC. Residues: CASTESRNFQETQYF.

The gene calls are TRBV7-2 and TRBJ2-2, with D perhaps matching TRBD2 (5 bases). Per germline, CDR1 SGHTA and CDR2 FQGNSA. The V and J ends lost 1 base and 5 bases respectively, with 8 bases between them. The CDR3 contains 14 residues. This chain's CDR3 is CASSLGWRTGELFF. DNA of the CDR3: TGTGCCAGCAGCTTAGGGTGGAGGACCGGGGAGCTGTTTTTT. The full variable domain, rest sourced from reference TRBV7-2 and TRBJ2-2, is GAGVSQSPSNKVTEKGKDVELRCDPISGHTALYWYRQSLGQGLEFLIYFQGNSAPDKSGLPSDRFSAERTGGSVSTLTIQRTQQEDSAVYLCASSLGWRTGELFFGEGSRLTVL.

This clone has more than one count but fewer than ten. In DNA, the CDR3 is TGTGCCAGCAGCTTGCGAGCCGACGAGCAGTACTTC. Protein: CASSLRADEQYF. V usage is TRBV5-8 and J usage is TRBJ2-7; D remains unclear. This CDR3 has 12 residues. With 1 base removed from V and 5 bases from J, the gap between germline ends came to 7 bases. In germline, CDR1 is SGHTS, CDR2 YDEGEE.

The genes are TRBV18 and TRBJ2-7; D tentatively fits TRBD1 or TRBD2 (5 bases each). In germline, CDR1 is KGHSH, CDR2 LQKENI. This CDR3 region has 16 residues. Trimming cost V 0 bases and J 2 bases, with 14 bases left between them. The CDR3 here is CASSPPSGSTAYEQYF. CDR3 nucleotide sequence: TGTGCCAGCTCACCACCTTCAGGGAGCACGGCCTACGAGCAGTACTTC.

V and J are TRBV5-1 and TRBJ2-7; 12 bases line up with TRBD1. Trimming at V came to 2 bases and at J to 7 bases, leaving 10 bases not matched to a gene. Germline CDR1 reads SGHRS; CDR2 reads YFSETQ. This CDR3 has 16 residues. The CDR3: CASSLPPGQGAHEQYF. The CDR3 DNA follows: TGCGCCAGCAGCTTACCCCCGGGACAGGGGGCCCATGAGCAGTACTTC.

This clone was seen only a few times. V and J are TRBV7-2 and TRBJ2-2; D could derive from TRBD1 or TRBD2 (5 bases each). In germline, CDR1 is SGHTA, CDR2 FQGNSA. V gave up 1 base and J gave up 0 bases, with 15 bases separating them. The CDR3 has 18 residues. The CDR3: CASSLVSLGTSNTGELFF. The CDR3 bases are TGTGCCAGCAGCTTAGTTTCATTAGGGACCTCGAACACCGGGGAGCTGTTTTTT.

This sequence joins TRBV5-1 and TRBJ2-6; TRBD2 matches 11 bases. Germline CDR1 and CDR2: SGHRS and YFSETQ. The CDR3 loop spans 18 amino acids. J was trimmed by 3 bases and V by 0 bases; bases with no gene match: 5. Here the CDR3 reads CASSLVASGRRGANVLTF. In nucleotides, the CDR3 is TGCGCCAGCAGCTTGGTGGCTAGCGGGAGGCGTGGGGCCAACGTCCTGACTTTC.

J is TRBJ1-5 and V is TRBV5-5; TRBD1 aligns across 11 bases. The CDR3 is 14 residues long. V trimming: 4 bases; J trimming: 5 bases; junction bases outside the gene matches: 2. Germline CDR1 reads SGHKS; CDR2 reads YYEKEE (reference sequence). The CDR3: CASSADRGHQPQHF. For the CDR3, the DNA is TGTGCCAGCAGCGCGGACAGGGGGCATCAGCCCCAGCATTTT.

The genes are TRBV6-5 and TRBJ2-7; D is ambiguous. The V gene lost 6 bases and the J gene lost 4 bases, with 7 bases spanning the gap. The V gene's germline CDR1 is MNHEY and CDR2 SVGAGI. The CDR3 has 11 residues. The CDR3 DNA sequence: TGTGCCAGCAGAGCCTCTTACGAGCAGTACTTC. Its translation: CASRASYEQYF.

V gene TRBV11-2 combines with J gene TRBJ1-4, with 7 bases that match TRBD1. V lost 7 bases to trimming and J lost 7 bases; unmatched junction nucleotides: 9. The CDR3 length is 14 residues. The germline V gene has CDR1 SGHAT and CDR2 FQNNGV. The CDR3 protein is CASTKQGMSEKLFF. The CDR3, as DNA: TGTGCCAGCACCAAACAGGGGATGAGTGAAAAACTGTTTTTT.

In nucleotides, the CDR3 is TGTGCCAGCAGGGACAGGACACCGTACAATGAGCAGTTCTTC. Translated: CASRDRTPYNEQFF. The gene calls are TRBV28 and TRBJ2-1, with 7 positions matching TRBD1. Losses at the gene ends were 6 bases for V and 4 bases for J; bases not matched to a gene: 6. Germline V gene data show CDR1 as MDHEN and CDR2 as SYDVKM. The CDR3 is 14 amino acids. Complete variable domain (other parts from reference TRBV28 and TRBJ2-1): DVKVTQSSRYLVKRTGEKVFLECVQDMDHENMFWYRQDPGLGLRLIYFSYDVKMKEKGDIPEGYSVSREKKERFSLILESASTNQTSMYLCASRDRTPYNEQFFGPGTRLTVL.

The table lists this clone with a count of one. The chain combines TRBV7-2 with TRBJ1-4; D unresolved. This CDR3 spans 17 amino acids. Trimming left V 1 base short and J 0 bases short, with 12 bases between. The germline gives CDR1 SGHTA, CDR2 FQGNSA. The CDR3 DNA follows: TGTGCCAGCAGCTTAGTGCCCCGGCAGACAACTAATGAAAAACTGTTTTTT. Its translation: CASSLVPRQTTNEKLFF.

The chain has TRBV7-2 and TRBJ2-7; possibly TRBD2 for D (6 bases). Germline V gene lookup returns CDR1 SGHTA and CDR2 FQGNSA. Trimming removed 10 bases from V and 2 bases from J, with 18 bases in between. This CDR3 is 14 amino acids long. DNA for the CDR3: TGTGCCACCCGGGCCGTGGGGGGACCCTACGAGCAGTACTTC. Its protein product is CATRAVGGPYEQYF.

Details on this clone: A much more abundant neighbour one base away suggests this may be a read error. CDR3 bases: TGTGCCAGCTCTCGCGGGAACACCGGGGAGCTGTTTTTT. Amino acid sequence: CASSRGNTGELFF. This chain connects TRBV6-4 to TRBJ2-2, with no clear D. CDR1 MRHNA and CDR2 SNTAGT come from the germline V gene. This CDR3 contains 13 residues. With 8 bases removed from V and 1 base from J, the gap between germline ends came to 8 bases.

This clone appeared a single time. The same CDR3 also results from other DNA sequences found in this sample. The rearrangement uses TRBV28 and TRBJ2-5, with D perhaps matching TRBD1 or TRBD2 (5 bases each). This CDR3 is 12 amino acids long. V gave up 5 bases and J gave up 11 bases, with 15 bases separating them. Germline V gene data show CDR1 as MDHEN and CDR2 as SYDVKM. CDR3 region: CASSGGLLEQYF. The DNA of the CDR3 is TGTGCCAGCAGTGGGGGTCTCCTGGAGCAGTACTTC.

V and J are TRBV10-3 and TRBJ2-5, with 8 bases that match TRBD1. The length of the CDR3 is 13 residues. Trimming cost V 5 bases and J 5 bases; bases outside gene matches: 4. Germline V lookup: CDR1 ENHRY, CDR2 SYGVKD. CDR3 sequence (DNA): TGTGCCATCAGTCGACAGGGGACGGAGACCCAGTACTTC. Its protein is CAISRQGTETQYF.

V usage is TRBV19 and J usage is TRBJ2-7; D is possibly TRBD1 (7 bases). Trimming took 3 bases from V and 6 from J, leaving 12 bases between them. CDR1 LNHDA and CDR2 SQIVND come from the germline V gene (reference sequence). The length of the CDR3 is 13 residues. The CDR3 spells CASSIGGGGEQYF. The CDR3 region has the DNA TGTGCCAGTAGTATCGGAGGGGGCGGCGAGCAGTACTTC.

The J gene is TRBJ2-1, the V gene TRBV28; D is uncertain. The CDR3 sequence is 15 residues long. Trimming removed 1 base at V and 0 bases at J, with 7 bases between. The germline gives CDR1 MDHEN, CDR2 SYDVKM. In nucleotides, the CDR3 is TGTGCCAGCAGTTTATACGGGTACTCCTACAATGAGCAGTTCTTC. As protein: CASSLYGYSYNEQFF.

The rearrangement joins TRBV28 to TRBJ1-3; D perhaps matches TRBD1 (6 bases). Germline lookup yields CDR1 MDHEN and CDR2 SYDVKM. With 4 bases removed from V and 4 bases from J, the gap between germline ends came to 17 bases. There are 16 residues in the CDR3. The CDR3 loop is CASSYETGLAGNTIYF. DNA for the CDR3: TGTGCCAGCAGTTATGAAACAGGGTTGGCAGGAAACACCATATATTTT. Looking up the rest from reference TRBV28 and TRBJ1-3 gives the full variable domain: DVKVTQSSRYLVKRTGEKVFLECVQDMDHENMFWYRQDPGLGLRLIYFSYDVKMKEKGDIPEGYSVSREKKERFSLILESASTNQTSMYLCASSYETGLAGNTIYFGEGSWLTVV.

The V call is TRBV28, the J call TRBJ1-2; 9 nucleotides agree with TRBD1. Germline lookup yields CDR1 MDHEN and CDR2 SYDVKM. Trimming cost V 6 bases and J 4 bases; bases outside gene matches: 9. The CDR3 sequence is 15 residues long. Here the CDR3 reads CASRTGGGGAYGYTF. The CDR3 DNA is TGTGCCAGCAGAACAGGGGGCGGGGGAGCCTATGGCTACACCTTC.

J is TRBJ2-1 and V is TRBV7-9, with D possibly being TRBD2 (6 bases). CDR1 SEHNR and CDR2 FQNEAQ come from the germline V gene (reference sequence). The CDR3 loop spans 14 amino acids. Trimming stripped 6 bases from V and 8 bases from J, with 17 bases between. CDR3 amino acids: CASSNGASAYEQFF. In DNA form, the CDR3 reads TGTGCCAGCAGTAATGGGGCTAGCGCATATGAGCAGTTCTTC.

Only one count was recorded for this clone. For the CDR3, the DNA is TGCGCCAGCAGAGACGACACCGACGGGATACACGATGAGCAGTTCTTC. This encodes CASRDDTDGIHDEQFF. The genes are TRBV10-1 and TRBJ2-1; the D gene is possibly TRBD2 (5 bases). CDR3 size: 16 residues. From germline, CDR1 is WNHNN and CDR2 SYGVQD (reference sequence). Trimming shortened V by 6 bases and J by 8 bases, and 23 bases separated the two germline ends.

This rearrangement joins TRBV6-1 to TRBJ1-2, with unresolved D. Germline loops: CDR1 MNHNS, CDR2 SASEGT. This CDR3 has 15 amino acids. Trimming left V 0 bases short and J 8 bases short, with 16 bases between. This chain's CDR3 is CASSEALQDRRGYTF. The CDR3 DNA sequence: TGTGCCAGCAGTGAAGCGCTTCAGGATAGGAGGGGCTACACCTTC.

The V call is TRBV5-1, the J call TRBJ2-5; 7 nucleotides align to TRBD1. The germline V gene encodes CDR1 SGHRS and CDR2 YFSETQ. The V and J ends lost 3 bases and 1 base, in that order; junction bases with no gene match: 3. This CDR3 contains 14 residues. The CDR3 protein is CASSWGQFQETQYF. In DNA form, the CDR3 reads TGCGCCAGCAGCTGGGGACAGTTCCAAGAGACCCAGTACTTC.

This chain joins TRBV5-1 and TRBJ1-1; the match to TRBD1 covers 8 bases. Germline loops: CDR1 SGHRS, CDR2 YFSETQ. The CDR3 runs to 15 residues. The ends lost 0 bases at V and 3 bases at J; junction bases unmatched: 4. The CDR3 here is CASSLGTGWDTEAFF. In nucleotides, the CDR3 is TGCGCCAGCAGCTTGGGGACAGGGTGGGACACTGAAGCTTTCTTT.